The rows below give T cell receptor beta chains drawn from one sample of a study of HIV-infected patients and healthy controls. TCRdb ran MiXCR on the 5' RACE reads and lists one entry per CDR3 protein. The sample has around 62,000 distinct CDR3 sequences, under 25% seen once. Material: CD4+ T cells from blood. The origin of the receptors is a human donor in good health. CDR3s include the opening cysteine and the closing phenylalanine or tryptophan. Fields, in order: D gene, J gene, clone size, V gene, CDR3 DNA, CDR3 protein. D genes are given only for firm matches. Clone size is shown for a subset of rows, as once, few, many or a class of expanded clone.

d_call: TRBD1
j_call: TRBJ1-5
clone_size: .
v_call: TRBV3-1
cdr3_nt: TGTGCCAGCAGCACGACAGGGGGAAATCAGCCCCAGCATTTT
cdr3_aa: CASSTTGGNQPQHF

d_call: TRBD2
j_call: TRBJ2-3
clone_size: many
v_call: TRBV4-1
cdr3_nt: TGCGCCAGCAGCCCCTGGACTAGCGGGGCGAAAAATACGCAGTATTTT
cdr3_aa: CASSPWTSGAKNTQYF

d_call: TRBD1
j_call: TRBJ1-2
clone_size: few
v_call: TRBV20-1
cdr3_nt: TGCAGTGCTTCCCCCCCAGACAGGGCAACGTATGGCTACACCTTC
cdr3_aa: CSASPPDRATYGYTF

d_call: .
j_call: TRBJ1-2
clone_size: .
v_call: TRBV19
cdr3_nt: TGTGCCAGTAGGACAAGGGAGGGGGCTAACTATGGCTACACCTTC
cdr3_aa: CASRTREGANYGYTF

d_call: .
j_call: TRBJ1-5
clone_size: .
v_call: TRBV20-1
cdr3_nt: TGCAGTGCTAGGGCAGGGGTCGGTCAGCCCCAGCATTTT
cdr3_aa: CSARAGVGQPQHF

d_call: TRBD2
j_call: TRBJ2-1
clone_size: few
v_call: TRBV6-6
cdr3_nt: TGTGCCAGCAGTCGGAGCGGGACTTACAATGAGCAGTTCTTC
cdr3_aa: CASSRSGTYNEQFF

d_call: .
j_call: TRBJ1-3
clone_size: .
v_call: TRBV6-5
cdr3_nt: TGTGCCAGCAGTTACTCGCGCACAGCTGGAAACACCATATATTTT
cdr3_aa: CASSYSRTAGNTIYF

d_call: TRBD1
j_call: TRBJ1-2
clone_size: few
v_call: TRBV6-2/TRBV6-3
cdr3_nt: TGTGCCAGCAGTTACAACGTGGGACAGAATAATAACTATGGCTACACCTTC
cdr3_aa: CASSYNVGQNNNYGYTF

d_call: .
j_call: TRBJ1-2
clone_size: many
v_call: TRBV29-1
cdr3_nt: TGCAGCGTTGGGGGGTCGAAGCAAAATAACTATGGCTACACCTTC
cdr3_aa: CSVGGSKQNNYGYTF

d_call: TRBD1
j_call: TRBJ1-3
clone_size: many
v_call: TRBV11-3
cdr3_nt: TGTGCCAGCAGCCTCGGACAGGTTCGAGGAAACACCATATATTTT
cdr3_aa: CASSLGQVRGNTIYF

d_call: TRBD2
j_call: TRBJ2-5
clone_size: .
v_call: TRBV28
cdr3_nt: TGTGCCAGTCTAGCGGGAGGTCGGGAGCTGGAGACCCAGTACTTC
cdr3_aa: CASLAGGRELETQYF

d_call: TRBD2
j_call: TRBJ2-5
clone_size: many
v_call: TRBV11-2
cdr3_nt: TGTGCCAGCAGCTCCCAGGGACTAGCGGGATTCCAAGAGACCCAGTACTTC
cdr3_aa: CASSSQGLAGFQETQYF

d_call: TRBD1
j_call: TRBJ2-5
clone_size: medium-sized
v_call: TRBV6-5
cdr3_nt: TGTGCCAGCAGCTGGGTGAGGGGGCGCGAGATAAAGACCCAGTACTTC
cdr3_aa: CASSWVRGREIKTQYF

d_call: .
j_call: TRBJ1-2
clone_size: many
v_call: TRBV2
cdr3_nt: TGTGCCACCGAGGAGCAGGTTAACTATGGCTACACCTTC
cdr3_aa: CATEEQVNYGYTF

d_call: TRBD1
j_call: TRBJ1-2
clone_size: .
v_call: TRBV5-4
cdr3_nt: TGTGCCAGCAGCATTGGGACAGGGACTGGCTACACCTTC
cdr3_aa: CASSIGTGTGYTF

d_call: .
j_call: TRBJ1-3
clone_size: .
v_call: TRBV20-1
cdr3_nt: TGCAGTGCTAGTAGCCGAAACACCATATATTTT
cdr3_aa: CSASSRNTIYF

d_call: .
j_call: TRBJ2-5
clone_size: many
v_call: TRBV4-2
cdr3_nt: TGTGCCAGCAGCCAAGATGGAGGGACAGACCAAGAGACCCAGTACTTC
cdr3_aa: CASSQDGGTDQETQYF

d_call: TRBD2
j_call: TRBJ2-1
clone_size: few
v_call: TRBV20-1
cdr3_nt: TGCAGTGTTACGGGACTAGCGGGAGGTAATGAGCAGTTCTTC
cdr3_aa: CSVTGLAGGNEQFF

d_call: .
j_call: TRBJ2-6
clone_size: .
v_call: TRBV11-2
cdr3_nt: TGTGCCAGCACCGGGTACGACTCTGGGGCCAACGTCCTGACTTTC
cdr3_aa: CASTGYDSGANVLTF

d_call: .
j_call: TRBJ1-5
clone_size: many
v_call: TRBV6-1
cdr3_nt: TGTGCCAGCAGTGTGGGGGTAGAGCAGCCCCAGCATTTT
cdr3_aa: CASSVGVEQPQHF

d_call: .
j_call: TRBJ2-5
clone_size: .
v_call: TRBV4-1
cdr3_nt: TGCGCCAGCAGCCAGCCCGGGAGTACGCAAGAGACCCAGTACTTC
cdr3_aa: CASSQPGSTQETQYF

d_call: .
j_call: TRBJ2-1
clone_size: few
v_call: TRBV6-2/TRBV6-3
cdr3_nt: TGTGCCAGCAGTTACTCCGGGACTTCACGCTCCTACAATGAGCAGTTCTTC
cdr3_aa: CASSYSGTSRSYNEQFF

d_call: TRBD2
j_call: TRBJ2-5
clone_size: many
v_call: TRBV11-2
cdr3_nt: TGTGCCAGCAGCTTCAGCGGGGAAGAGACCCAGTACTTC
cdr3_aa: CASSFSGEETQYF

d_call: .
j_call: TRBJ2-7
clone_size: .
v_call: TRBV19
cdr3_nt: TGTGCCAGTCGCTCGGCCTGGGGAGAGCAGTACTTC
cdr3_aa: CASRSAWGEQYF

d_call: .
j_call: TRBJ2-7
clone_size: .
v_call: TRBV12-3/TRBV12-4
cdr3_nt: TGTGCCAGCAGTTCCGGGACGGAGCAGTACTTC
cdr3_aa: CASSSGTEQYF

d_call: TRBD2
j_call: TRBJ2-7
clone_size: many
v_call: TRBV19
cdr3_nt: TGTGCCAGTAGTTCCGGGACTAGCGGGACCTACGAGCAGTACTTC
cdr3_aa: CASSSGTSGTYEQYF

d_call: .
j_call: TRBJ2-7
clone_size: few
v_call: TRBV18
cdr3_nt: TGTGCCAGCTCACCAGGGGCCCAGGGATCCTACGAGCAGTACTTC
cdr3_aa: CASSPGAQGSYEQYF

d_call: .
j_call: TRBJ2-1
clone_size: .
v_call: TRBV10-2
cdr3_nt: TGCGCCAGCAGTCGGAAGTACGGGGGAGGACAGTTCTTC
cdr3_aa: CASSRKYGGGQFF

d_call: TRBD2
j_call: TRBJ2-3
clone_size: .
v_call: TRBV7-6
cdr3_nt: TGTGCCAGCAGCTCCCGCGGTGCGGGAGAAGTGGCCATAGATACGCAGTATTTT
cdr3_aa: CASSSRGAGEVAIDTQYF

d_call: .
j_call: TRBJ2-1
clone_size: once
v_call: TRBV7-2
cdr3_nt: TGTGCCAGCAGCTTCCGGGACACTTACAATGAGCAGTTCTTC
cdr3_aa: CASSFRDTYNEQFF

d_call: .
j_call: TRBJ1-2
clone_size: many
v_call: TRBV4-1
cdr3_nt: TGCGCCAGCAGCCAAGATCCAAGTTTCTATGGCTACACCTTC
cdr3_aa: CASSQDPSFYGYTF

d_call: TRBD1
j_call: TRBJ1-1
clone_size: few
v_call: TRBV7-9
cdr3_nt: TGTGCCAGCAGCCCCTTGGGACAGTCTACTGAAGCTTTCTTT
cdr3_aa: CASSPLGQSTEAFF

d_call: .
j_call: TRBJ2-3
clone_size: .
v_call: TRBV21-1
cdr3_nt: TGTGCCAGCAGCAAAACCGGGACAGTCACAGATACGCAGTATTTT
cdr3_aa: CASSKTGTVTDTQYF

d_call: .
j_call: TRBJ1-2
clone_size: .
v_call: TRBV12-3/TRBV12-4
cdr3_nt: TGTGCCACCCGGATGGCCCACTATGGCTACACCTTC
cdr3_aa: CATRMAHYGYTF

d_call: .
j_call: TRBJ2-1
clone_size: many
v_call: TRBV18
cdr3_nt: TGTGCCAGCTCCCTCTCGGGGCCACAGAATGAGCAGTTCTTC
cdr3_aa: CASSLSGPQNEQFF

d_call: .
j_call: TRBJ1-1
clone_size: .
v_call: TRBV5-6
cdr3_nt: TGTGCCAGCAGCCGTAGTCAACTCTACAAAAGAATTCAGGGGCCTGAAGCTTTCTTT
cdr3_aa: CASSRSQLYKRIQGPEAFF

d_call: TRBD1
j_call: TRBJ2-5
clone_size: .
v_call: TRBV29-1
cdr3_nt: TGCAGCGTTGACAGGGGGCGCGGGGAGACCCAGTACTTC
cdr3_aa: CSVDRGRGETQYF

d_call: .
j_call: TRBJ2-3
clone_size: few
v_call: TRBV12-3/TRBV12-4
cdr3_nt: TGTGCCAGCAGTTTGTATCCAGATACGCAGTATTTT
cdr3_aa: CASSLYPDTQYF

d_call: TRBD1
j_call: TRBJ1-1
clone_size: many
v_call: TRBV6-5
cdr3_nt: TGTGCCAGCACGCCTCCGGGACAGTCGAACACTGAAGCTTTCTTT
cdr3_aa: CASTPPGQSNTEAFF

d_call: TRBD1
j_call: TRBJ1-2
clone_size: .
v_call: TRBV2
cdr3_nt: TGTGCCAGCAGTGAATTGCAGGACAGGACTGGCTACACCTTC
cdr3_aa: CASSELQDRTGYTF

d_call: TRBD1
j_call: TRBJ2-5
clone_size: few
v_call: TRBV5-1
cdr3_nt: TGCGCCAGCAGCTTCACAGGGGTGCAAGAGACCCAGTACTTC
cdr3_aa: CASSFTGVQETQYF

d_call: .
j_call: TRBJ1-6
clone_size: few
v_call: TRBV10-3
cdr3_nt: TGTGCCATCAGTGAGTTCGACACTTCCATTTCACCCCTCCACTTT
cdr3_aa: CAISEFDTSISPLHF

d_call: .
j_call: TRBJ2-7
clone_size: .
v_call: TRBV7-9
cdr3_nt: TGTGCCAGCAGCTCGCAAACGCTAGGAGGGAACTACGAGCAGTACTTC
cdr3_aa: CASSSQTLGGNYEQYF

d_call: TRBD1
j_call: TRBJ1-5
clone_size: .
v_call: TRBV6-2/TRBV6-3
cdr3_nt: TGTGCCAGCAGAACGGACAGGCACTTTAGCAATCAGCCCCAGCATTTT
cdr3_aa: CASRTDRHFSNQPQHF

d_call: .
j_call: TRBJ2-1
clone_size: many
v_call: TRBV10-3
cdr3_nt: TGTGCCATCAGTCGGGACGGGGGCCCGGGGAATGAGCAGTTCTTC
cdr3_aa: CAISRDGGPGNEQFF

d_call: .
j_call: TRBJ2-5
clone_size: .
v_call: TRBV2
cdr3_nt: TGTGCCAGCTTTAGGGCCCGTAGGGGGGAGTCAACCAAAGAGACCCAGTACTTC
cdr3_aa: CASFRARRGESTKETQYF

d_call: TRBD2
j_call: TRBJ2-3
clone_size: few
v_call: TRBV7-9
cdr3_nt: TGTGCCAGCACGCCCCTAGCGGGAGTCACAGATACGCAGTATTTT
cdr3_aa: CASTPLAGVTDTQYF

d_call: .
j_call: TRBJ1-6
clone_size: .
v_call: TRBV12-3/TRBV12-4
cdr3_nt: TGTGCCAGCAGTACGTACGGCTTCTATAATTCACCCCTCCACTTT
cdr3_aa: CASSTYGFYNSPLHF

d_call: .
j_call: TRBJ1-1
clone_size: .
v_call: TRBV6-2/TRBV6-3
cdr3_nt: TGTGCCAGCAGCTGGGGACGGTGGAACACTGAAGCTTTCTTT
cdr3_aa: CASSWGRWNTEAFF

d_call: .
j_call: TRBJ1-1
clone_size: once
v_call: TRBV29-1
cdr3_nt: TGCAGCGTTGGGAATATGGGGGGCCCTGAAGCTTTCTTT
cdr3_aa: CSVGNMGGPEAFF

d_call: .
j_call: TRBJ2-7
clone_size: few
v_call: TRBV28
cdr3_nt: TGTGCCAGCAGTTTATCTCTCTCAGGCAGCTACGAGCAGTACTTC
cdr3_aa: CASSLSLSGSYEQYF

d_call: .
j_call: TRBJ2-7
clone_size: .
v_call: TRBV6-6
cdr3_nt: TGTGCCAGCACCCAGACCAGCTCCTACGAGCAGTACTTC
cdr3_aa: CASTQTSSYEQYF

d_call: TRBD1
j_call: TRBJ2-3
clone_size: few
v_call: TRBV2
cdr3_nt: TGTGCCAGCAGCGGCAGGGGGCGAGCAGATACGCAGTATTTT
cdr3_aa: CASSGRGRADTQYF

d_call: .
j_call: TRBJ2-7
clone_size: many
v_call: TRBV12-5
cdr3_nt: TGTGCTGGCAAGTACGAGCAGTACTTC
cdr3_aa: CAGKYEQYF

d_call: .
j_call: TRBJ2-4
clone_size: .
v_call: TRBV20-1
cdr3_nt: TGCAGTGCTAGTTCCCGGACCCGTCGACCGGGGATTCAGTACTTC
cdr3_aa: CSASSRTRRPGIQYF

d_call: TRBD2
j_call: TRBJ2-5
clone_size: .
v_call: TRBV3-1
cdr3_nt: TGTGCCAGCAGCCGAACGGGACTACGGTACCAAGAGACCCAGTACTTC
cdr3_aa: CASSRTGLRYQETQYF